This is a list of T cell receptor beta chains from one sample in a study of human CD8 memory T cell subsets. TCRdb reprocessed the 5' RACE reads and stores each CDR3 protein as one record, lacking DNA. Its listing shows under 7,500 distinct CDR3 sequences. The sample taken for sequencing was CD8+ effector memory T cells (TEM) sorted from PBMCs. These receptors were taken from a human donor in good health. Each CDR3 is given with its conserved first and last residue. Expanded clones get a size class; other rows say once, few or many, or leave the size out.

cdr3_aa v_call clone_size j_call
CASSEAEGGSYEQYF TRBV6-1 - TRBJ2-7
CASSQGGTRTYNEQFF TRBV4-3 - TRBJ2-1
CASSQGPGIGYEQYF TRBV3-1 - TRBJ2-7
CAISDHQETQYF TRBV10-3 - TRBJ2-5
CASSLYRVNQPQHF TRBV5-7 medium-sized TRBJ1-5
CASSHSPDYEQYF TRBV7-9 - TRBJ2-7
CASSLDRTGYYGYTF TRBV7-2 - TRBJ1-2
CASSSPRSGNGNTIYF TRBV7-9 - TRBJ1-3
CASSQDGIIRGNYGYTF TRBV3-1 large TRBJ1-2
CSALAGGYEQYF TRBV20-1 - TRBJ2-7
CASSYLTSGAADTQYF TRBV7-8 - TRBJ2-3
CASSLSNGELFF TRBV7-3 - TRBJ2-2
CSANRAGTSGIPEQFF TRBV20-1 - TRBJ2-1
CASSLEGHSSYEQYF TRBV27 - TRBJ2-7
CSARKDGTYEQYF TRBV20-1 - TRBJ2-7
CAISEIWGLAESNTGELFF TRBV10-3 medium-sized TRBJ2-2
CASSMRPASGGVYEQFF TRBV19 - TRBJ2-1
CASSLTGGASTGELFF TRBV4-1 - TRBJ2-2
CASSATTGPYNEQFF TRBV6-4 - TRBJ2-1
CASSSSTGPTLEQYF TRBV4-2 - TRBJ2-7
CASSGDRNSGNTIYF TRBV11-2 - TRBJ1-3
CASSYGSYTGELFF TRBV7-2 - TRBJ2-2
CASSWSGDGYNEQFF TRBV28 - TRBJ2-1
CATSMNTEAFF TRBV4-1 medium-sized TRBJ1-1
CASSPLGGYANQPQHF TRBV7-9 - TRBJ1-5
CASSLGAILAKNIQYF TRBV7-2 - TRBJ2-4
CASRIQRHSGNTIYF TRBV28 - TRBJ1-3
CSASGQGQTGELFF TRBV20-1 - TRBJ2-2
CASSEGQGLEQYF TRBV5-1 - TRBJ2-7
CSVRGQGAVSRTEAFF TRBV29-1 - TRBJ1-1
CASSPVPFAGESYEQYF TRBV7-6 medium-sized TRBJ2-7
CASSLGTPEAFF TRBV7-2 - TRBJ1-1
CASSSGQGFTGELFF TRBV3-1 - TRBJ2-2
CASSSHLAGGPREQFF TRBV7-6 - TRBJ2-1
CASSPTTDDNSPLHF TRBV7-8 - TRBJ1-6
CASSRSELLYEQYF TRBV5-4 - TRBJ2-7
CASTMTSENTGELFF TRBV6-2/TRBV6-3 - TRBJ2-2
CASSPIQGSFNTEAFF TRBV27 - TRBJ1-1
CASSLSPGGGTDTQYF TRBV7-8 medium-sized TRBJ2-3
CASSPQPIDRGNQPQHF TRBV5-5 - TRBJ1-5
CASSQAGANTEAFF TRBV3-1 - TRBJ1-1
CASSSFGDHQETQYF TRBV7-9 - TRBJ2-5
CASDQSTGLPARTDTQYF TRBV12-3/TRBV12-4 - TRBJ2-3
CASSPGQQETQYF TRBV5-6 - TRBJ2-5
CASSALDSGYEQYF TRBV28 - TRBJ2-7
CSARVLEADTQYF TRBV20-1 - TRBJ2-3
CASSPGQANTGELFF TRBV7-7 - TRBJ2-2
CASSLIGWGTEAFF TRBV5-6 - TRBJ1-1
CASSSMTSGRALSYEQYF TRBV7-2 medium-sized TRBJ2-7
CASSLVIGSYQPQHF TRBV28 - TRBJ1-5
CASSSRASGVQETQYF TRBV5-1 - TRBJ2-5
CASSLSRRGEQFF TRBV5-5 - TRBJ2-1
CASSQEDYEQYF TRBV3-1 - TRBJ2-7
CASRMGTLYEQYF TRBV2 - TRBJ2-7
CSARNRAGLSTDTQYF TRBV20-1 - TRBJ2-3
CASSTVRMSLNTEAFF TRBV19 - TRBJ1-1
CASSSDSYYSNQPQHF TRBV7-2 large TRBJ1-5
CASSSGEQGVTGELFF TRBV5-4 - TRBJ2-2